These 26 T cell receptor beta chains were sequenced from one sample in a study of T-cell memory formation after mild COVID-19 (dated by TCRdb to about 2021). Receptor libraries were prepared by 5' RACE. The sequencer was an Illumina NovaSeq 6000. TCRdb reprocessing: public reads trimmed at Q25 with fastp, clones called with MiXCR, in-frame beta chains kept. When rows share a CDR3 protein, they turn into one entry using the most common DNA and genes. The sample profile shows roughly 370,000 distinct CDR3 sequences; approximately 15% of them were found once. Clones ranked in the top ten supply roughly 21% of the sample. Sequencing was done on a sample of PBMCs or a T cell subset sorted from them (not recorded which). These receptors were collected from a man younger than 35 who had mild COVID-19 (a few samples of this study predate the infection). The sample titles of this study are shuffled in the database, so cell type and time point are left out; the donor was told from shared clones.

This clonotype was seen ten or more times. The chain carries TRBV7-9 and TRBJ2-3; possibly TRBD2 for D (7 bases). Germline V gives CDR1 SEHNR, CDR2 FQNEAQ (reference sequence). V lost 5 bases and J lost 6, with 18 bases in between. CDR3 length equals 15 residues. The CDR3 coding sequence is TGTGCCAGCAGCCACGCCCGACGGGGGGCCGATACGCAGTATTTT. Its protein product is CASSHARRGADTQYF.

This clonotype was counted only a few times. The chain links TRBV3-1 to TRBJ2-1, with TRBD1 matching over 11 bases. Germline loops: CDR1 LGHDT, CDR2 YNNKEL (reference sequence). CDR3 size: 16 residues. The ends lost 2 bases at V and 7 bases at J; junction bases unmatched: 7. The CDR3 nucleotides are TGTGCCAGCAGCCAAATAAGGACAGGGGGCAGGAATGAGCAGTTCTTC. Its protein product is CASSQIRTGGRNEQFF.

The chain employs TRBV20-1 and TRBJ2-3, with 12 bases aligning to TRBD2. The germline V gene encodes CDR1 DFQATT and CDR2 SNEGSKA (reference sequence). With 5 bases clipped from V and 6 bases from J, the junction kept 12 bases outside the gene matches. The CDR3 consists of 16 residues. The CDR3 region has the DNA TGCAGTGCTCCCAATCCCCTAGCGGGGGGGCTGGATACGCAGTATTTT. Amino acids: CSAPNPLAGGLDTQYF.

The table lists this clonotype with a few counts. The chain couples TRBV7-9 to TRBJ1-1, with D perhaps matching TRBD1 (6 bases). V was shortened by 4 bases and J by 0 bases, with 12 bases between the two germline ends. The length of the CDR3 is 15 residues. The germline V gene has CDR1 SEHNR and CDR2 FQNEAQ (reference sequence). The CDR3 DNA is TGTGCCAGCAGCTATTTGGGGGCTATGAACACTGAAGCTTTCTTT. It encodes CASSYLGAMNTEAFF.

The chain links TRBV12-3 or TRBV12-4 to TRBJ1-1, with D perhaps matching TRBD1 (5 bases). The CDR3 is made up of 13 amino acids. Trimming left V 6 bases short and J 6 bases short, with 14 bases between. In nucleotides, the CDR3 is TGTGCCAGCAGCCTCTCGGGGGTCGCTGAAGCTTTCTTT. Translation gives CASSLSGVAEAFF.

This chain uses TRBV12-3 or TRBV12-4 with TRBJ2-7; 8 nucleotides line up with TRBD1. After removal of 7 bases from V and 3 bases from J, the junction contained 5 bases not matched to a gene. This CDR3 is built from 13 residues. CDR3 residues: CASTIQGGYEQYF. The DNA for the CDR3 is TGTGCCAGCACTATACAGGGGGGCTACGAGCAGTACTTC.

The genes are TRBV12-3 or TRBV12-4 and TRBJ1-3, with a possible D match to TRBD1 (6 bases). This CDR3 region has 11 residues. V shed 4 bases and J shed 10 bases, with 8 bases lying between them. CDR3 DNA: TGTGCCAGCAGTTACAGGGTAACCATATATTTT. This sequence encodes CASSYRVTIYF.

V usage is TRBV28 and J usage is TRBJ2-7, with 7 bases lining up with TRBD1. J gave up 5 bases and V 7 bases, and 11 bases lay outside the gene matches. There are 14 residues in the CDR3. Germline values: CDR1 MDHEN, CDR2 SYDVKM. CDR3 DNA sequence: TGTGCCAGCATCCCACAGGGGTTATTCCACGAGCAGTACTTC. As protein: CASIPQGLFHEQYF.

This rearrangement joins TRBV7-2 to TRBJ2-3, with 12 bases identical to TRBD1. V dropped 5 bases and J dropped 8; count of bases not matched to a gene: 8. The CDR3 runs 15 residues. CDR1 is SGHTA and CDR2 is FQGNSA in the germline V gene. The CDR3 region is CASSPGTGGSGTQYF. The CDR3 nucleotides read TGTGCCAGCAGCCCCGGGACAGGGGGCAGTGGTACGCAGTATTTT.

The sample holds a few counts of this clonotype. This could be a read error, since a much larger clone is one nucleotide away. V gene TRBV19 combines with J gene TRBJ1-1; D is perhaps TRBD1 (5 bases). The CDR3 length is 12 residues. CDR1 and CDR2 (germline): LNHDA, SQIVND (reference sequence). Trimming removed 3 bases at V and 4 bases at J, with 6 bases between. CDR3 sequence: CASSMGGTEAFF. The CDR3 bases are TGTGCCAGTAGTATGGGGGGCACTGAAGCTTTCTTT. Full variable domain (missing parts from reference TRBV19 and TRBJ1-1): DGGITQSPKYLFRKEGQNVTLSCEQNLNHDAMYWYRQDPGQGLRLIYYSQIVNDFQKGDIAEGYSVSREKKESFPLTVTSAQKNPTAFYLCASSMGGTEAFFGQGTRLTVV.

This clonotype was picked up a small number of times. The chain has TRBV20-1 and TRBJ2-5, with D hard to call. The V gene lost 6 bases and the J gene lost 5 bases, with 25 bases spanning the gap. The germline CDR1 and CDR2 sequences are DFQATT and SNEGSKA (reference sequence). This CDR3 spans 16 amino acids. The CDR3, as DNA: TGCAGTGCCGCCGGCCTACTTGGCCGACCGGTGGAGACCCAGTACTTC. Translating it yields CSAAGLLGRPVETQYF.

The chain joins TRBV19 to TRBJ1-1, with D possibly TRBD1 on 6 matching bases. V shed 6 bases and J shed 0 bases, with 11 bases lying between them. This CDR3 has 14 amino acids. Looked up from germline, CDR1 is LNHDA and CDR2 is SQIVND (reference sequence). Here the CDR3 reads CASRTGHMNTEAFF. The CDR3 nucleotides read TGTGCCAGTAGGACGGGACATATGAACACTGAAGCTTTCTTT.

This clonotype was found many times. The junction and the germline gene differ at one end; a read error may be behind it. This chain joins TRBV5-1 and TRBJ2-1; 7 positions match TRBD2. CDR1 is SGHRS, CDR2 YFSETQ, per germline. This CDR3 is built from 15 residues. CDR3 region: CASSLAGASYNEQFF. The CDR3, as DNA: TGTGCCAGCAGCTTGGCGGGAGCTTCCTACAATGAGCAGTTCTTC.

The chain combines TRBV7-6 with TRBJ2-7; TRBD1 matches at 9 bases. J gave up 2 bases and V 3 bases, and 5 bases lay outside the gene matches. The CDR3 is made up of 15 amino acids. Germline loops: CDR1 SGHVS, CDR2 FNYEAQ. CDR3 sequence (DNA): TGTGCCAGCAGCTTTGGGACAGGGTGGGCCTACGAGCAGTACTTC. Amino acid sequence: CASSFGTGWAYEQYF.

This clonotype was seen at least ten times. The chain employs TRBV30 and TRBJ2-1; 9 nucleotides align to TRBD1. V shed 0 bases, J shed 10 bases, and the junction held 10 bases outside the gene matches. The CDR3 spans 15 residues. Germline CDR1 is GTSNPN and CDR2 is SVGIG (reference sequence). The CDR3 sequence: CAWSVPQTGGKEQFF. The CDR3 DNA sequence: TGTGCCTGGAGTGTACCCCAGACAGGGGGAAAGGAGCAGTTCTTC.

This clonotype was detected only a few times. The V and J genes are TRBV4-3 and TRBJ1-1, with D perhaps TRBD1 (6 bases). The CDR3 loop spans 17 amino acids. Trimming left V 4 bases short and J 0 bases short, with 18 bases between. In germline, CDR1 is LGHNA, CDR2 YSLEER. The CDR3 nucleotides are TGCGCCAGCAGCCCCGGACAGAGCGGACAGTTGAACACTGAAGCTTTCTTT. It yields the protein CASSPGQSGQLNTEAFF.

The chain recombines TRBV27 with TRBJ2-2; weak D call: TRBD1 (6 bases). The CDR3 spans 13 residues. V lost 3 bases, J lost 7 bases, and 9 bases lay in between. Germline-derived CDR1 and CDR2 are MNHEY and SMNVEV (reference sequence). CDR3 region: CASSFTGIGELFF. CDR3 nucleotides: TGTGCCAGCAGTTTCACAGGGATCGGGGAGCTGTTTTTT.

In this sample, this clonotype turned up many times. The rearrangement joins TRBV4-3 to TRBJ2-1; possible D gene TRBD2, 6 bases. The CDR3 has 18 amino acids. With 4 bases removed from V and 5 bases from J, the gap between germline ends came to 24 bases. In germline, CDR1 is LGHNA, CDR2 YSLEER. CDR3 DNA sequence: TGCGCCAGCAGCCCGGCCGGTGGAGGAATCGGGGGAGACAATGAGCAGTTCTTC. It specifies CASSPAGGGIGGDNEQFF.

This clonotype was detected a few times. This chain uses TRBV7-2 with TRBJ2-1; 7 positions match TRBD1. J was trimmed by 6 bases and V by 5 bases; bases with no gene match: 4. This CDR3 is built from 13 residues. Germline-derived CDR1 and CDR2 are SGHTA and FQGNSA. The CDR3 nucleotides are TGTGCCAGCAGCATTACAGGGGTCAATGAGCAGTTCTTC. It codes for CASSITGVNEQFF.

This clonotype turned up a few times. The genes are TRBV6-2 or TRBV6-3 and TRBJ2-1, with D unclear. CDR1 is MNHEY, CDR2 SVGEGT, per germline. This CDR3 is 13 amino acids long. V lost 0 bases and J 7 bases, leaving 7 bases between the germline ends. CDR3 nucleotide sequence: TGTGCCAGCAGTTACTCGTCGTCGAATGAGCAGTTCTTC. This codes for CASSYSSSNEQFF.

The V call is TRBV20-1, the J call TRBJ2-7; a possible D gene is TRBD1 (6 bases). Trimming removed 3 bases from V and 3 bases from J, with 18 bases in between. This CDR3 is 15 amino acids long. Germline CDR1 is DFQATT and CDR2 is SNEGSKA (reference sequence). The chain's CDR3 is CSASPTTGEIYEQYV. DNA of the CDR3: TGCAGTGCTAGCCCTACGACAGGTGAGATCTACGAGCAGTACGTC.

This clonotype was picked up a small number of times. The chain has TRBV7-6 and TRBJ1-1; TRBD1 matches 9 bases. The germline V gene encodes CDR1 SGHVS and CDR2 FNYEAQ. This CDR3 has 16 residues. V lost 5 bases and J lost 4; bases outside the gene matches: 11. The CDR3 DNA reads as TGTGCCAGCAGCGAGGACAGGGGATTTGGGATCACTGAAGCTTTCTTT. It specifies CASSEDRGFGITEAFF. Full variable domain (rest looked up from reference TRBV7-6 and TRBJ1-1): GAGVSQSPRYKVTKRGQDVALRCDPISGHVSLYWYRQALGQGPEFLTYFNYEAQQDKSGLPNDRFSAERPEGSISTLTIQRTEQRDSAMYRCASSEDRGFGITEAFFGQGTRLTVV.

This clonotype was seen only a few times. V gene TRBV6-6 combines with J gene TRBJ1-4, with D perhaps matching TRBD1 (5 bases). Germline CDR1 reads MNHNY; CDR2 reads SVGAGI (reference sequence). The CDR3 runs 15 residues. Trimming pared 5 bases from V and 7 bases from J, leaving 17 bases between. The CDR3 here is CASSRNRPLSEKLFF. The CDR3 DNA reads TGTGCCAGCAGTAGGAACAGGCCATTGAGTGAAAAACTGTTTTTT.

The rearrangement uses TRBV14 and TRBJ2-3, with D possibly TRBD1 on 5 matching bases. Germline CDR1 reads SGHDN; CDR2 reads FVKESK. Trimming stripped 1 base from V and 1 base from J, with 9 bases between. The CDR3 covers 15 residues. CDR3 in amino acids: CASSQGGAGTDTQYF. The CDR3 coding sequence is TGTGCCAGCAGCCAAGGGGGCGCGGGCACAGATACGCAGTATTTT. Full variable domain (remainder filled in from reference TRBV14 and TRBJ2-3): EAGVTQFPSHSVIEKGQTVTLRCDPISGHDNLYWYRRVMGKEIKFLLHFVKESKQDESGMPNNRFLAERTGGTYSTLKVQPAELEDSGVYFCASSQGGAGTDTQYFGPGTRLTVL.

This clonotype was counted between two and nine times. The CDR3 is CSVPLRATGELFF. The CDR3 DNA sequence: TGCAGCGTTCCCTTAAGGGCCACCGGGGAGCTGTTTTTT. The chain links TRBV29-1 to TRBJ2-2; D unclear. Trimming cost V 5 bases and J 4 bases, with 11 bases left between them. Germline assignment: CDR1 SQVTM and CDR2 ANQGSEA. The CDR3 sequence is 13 residues long.

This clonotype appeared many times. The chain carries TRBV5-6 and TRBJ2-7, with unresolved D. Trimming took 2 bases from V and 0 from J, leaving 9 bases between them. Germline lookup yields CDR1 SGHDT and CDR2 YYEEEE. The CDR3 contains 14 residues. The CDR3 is CASSFRATSYEQYV. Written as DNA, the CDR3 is TGTGCCAGCAGCTTCCGGGCGACCTCCTACGAGCAGTACGTC.